This passage covers 11 T cell receptor beta chains from one sample sequenced in a study of identical twins. Via MiXCR, TCRdb re-called the 5' RACE reads, giving one row per CDR3 protein. Among around 500,000 distinct CDR3 sequences listed, approximately 15% were seen once. The same specimen was also included in a second study, on yellow fever vaccine responses in identical twins.

Sequenced sample: CD4+ T cells sorted from blood. These receptors all come from a woman aged 18-35 years in good health.

This clonotype was seen repeatedly, ten times or more. This chain links TRBV7-2 with TRBJ2-5; TRBD1 might be the D (5 bases). This CDR3 comprises 16 residues. Trimming took off 5 bases at V and 2 bases at J, with 18 bases between the two ends. The germline gives CDR1 SGHTA, CDR2 FQGNSA. In DNA, the CDR3 is TGTGCCAGCAGCAGCTTGTTCTGGACACCACAAGAGACCCAGTACTTC. It yields the protein CASSSLFWTPQETQYF.

This clonotype was seen only a few times. The chain joins TRBV19 to TRBJ1-2; the D gene is possibly TRBD1 (6 bases). The CDR3 has 15 amino acids. CDR1 is LNHDA and CDR2 is SQIVND in the germline V gene (reference sequence). V was clipped by 4 bases and J by 0 bases, with 12 bases between them. The CDR3 DNA reads TGTGCCAGTAGTACGGTGACAGGAACTAACTATGGCTACACCTTC. Translated, it gives CASSTVTGTNYGYTF.

This clonotype has a handful of counts. The chain employs TRBV6-5 and TRBJ1-2; D remains unclear. With 7 bases removed from V and 4 bases from J, the gap between germline ends came to 13 bases. The CDR3 runs to 13 residues. Per the germline V gene, CDR1 is MNHEY and CDR2 is SVGAGI. CDR3 amino acids: CASIYREFYGYTF. The DNA for the CDR3 is TGTGCCAGCATTTATAGGGAGTTCTATGGCTACACCTTC.

V gene TRBV7-9 combines with J gene TRBJ1-1; D gene uncertain. The V end was cut by 2 bases, the J end by 4 bases, with 11 bases between. The CDR3 covers 14 residues. CDR1 is SEHNR, CDR2 FQNEAQ, per germline (reference sequence). Here the CDR3 reads CASSLSPAATEAFF. The DNA of the CDR3 is TGTGCCAGCAGCTTATCTCCAGCCGCCACTGAAGCTTTCTTT. The variable domain in full, completed from reference TRBV7-9 and TRBJ1-1, reads DTGVSQNPRHKITKRGQNVTFRCDPISEHNRLYWYRQTLGQGPEFLTYFQNEAQLEKSRLLSDRFSAERPKGSFSTLEIQRTEQGDSAMYLCASSLSPAATEAFFGQGTRLTVV.

The rearrangement links TRBV20-1 to TRBJ2-7, with 10 bases lining up with TRBD2. The CDR3 consists of 13 residues. With V trimmed by 2 bases and J by 4 bases, 2 bases remained unmatched. Germline CDR1 is DFQATT and CDR2 is SNEGSKA (reference sequence). DNA for the CDR3: TGCAGTGCTAGAACAGCGGGAGGGTACGAGCAGTACTTC. Protein: CSARTAGGYEQYF.

J is TRBJ2-1 and V is TRBV24-1, with D perhaps being TRBD1 or TRBD2 (5 bases each). Germline lookup yields CDR1 KGHDR and CDR2 SFDVKD. With 4 bases removed from V and 5 bases from J, the gap between germline ends came to 11 bases. The CDR3 covers 14 residues. In DNA, the CDR3 is TGTGCCACCAGTGAGCCGGGACCCAACAATGAGCAGTTCTTC. Encoded protein: CATSEPGPNNEQFF.

In this sample, this clonotype turned up a few times. This chain links TRBV20-1 with TRBJ2-5, with a weak D call TRBD2 (6 bases). The CDR3 spans 15 residues. Between the trimmed V and J ends, which lost 2 bases and 7 bases, there was a span of 20 bases. Germline loops: CDR1 DFQATT, CDR2 SNEGSKA (reference sequence). For the CDR3, the DNA is TGCAGTGCTAGACAACCGGGACTGAGTGGGGGGACCCAGTACTTC. It encodes CSARQPGLSGGTQYF.

The sample holds a few counts of this clonotype. The chain joins TRBV5-1 to TRBJ1-5, with D unresolved. The germline V gene encodes CDR1 SGHRS and CDR2 YFSETQ. Between the trimmed V and J ends, which lost 1 base and 0 bases, there was a span of 8 bases. The CDR3 contains 15 residues. For the CDR3, the DNA is TGCGCCAGCAGCTTGCAAGGGTATAGCAATCAGCCCCAGCATTTT. It specifies CASSLQGYSNQPQHF. The entire variable domain, with the rest obtained from reference TRBV5-1 and TRBJ1-5, is as follows: KAGVTQTPRYLIKTRGQQVTLSCSPISGHRSVSWYQQTPGQGLQFLFEYFSETQRNKGNFPGRFSGRQFSNSRSEMNVSTLELGDSALYLCASSLQGYSNQPQHFGDGTRLSIL.

There are a few counts of this clonotype. The chain joins TRBV7-2 to TRBJ2-3; D ambiguous. The germline CDR1 and CDR2 sequences are SGHTA and FQGNSA. This CDR3 region has 15 residues. V was trimmed by 5 bases and J by 2 bases, leaving 14 bases between them. DNA of the CDR3: TGTGCCAGCAGCCTGGACGGAACCAACACAGATACGCAGTATTTT. Translating it yields CASSLDGTNTDTQYF.

The V call is TRBV7-9, the J call TRBJ2-1, with D perhaps matching TRBD1 or TRBD2 (5 bases each). The CDR3 covers 14 residues. V was pared by 2 bases and J by 10 bases, with 15 bases between. Germline V gene lookup returns CDR1 SEHNR and CDR2 FQNEAQ (reference sequence). The CDR3 region is CASSLSGTYEEQFF. Here the CDR3 DNA reads TGTGCCAGCAGCTTATCCGGGACCTACGAAGAGCAGTTCTTC.

The chain is built from TRBV14 and TRBJ2-7; D gene unclear. Trimming pared 0 bases from V and 0 bases from J, leaving 9 bases between. The CDR3 length is 15 residues. Germline CDR1 reads SGHDN; CDR2 reads FVKESK. The CDR3 nucleotides are TGTGCCAGCAGCCAAGACTGGGATCGCTCCTACGAGCAGTACTTC. Its protein is CASSQDWDRSYEQYF. Filled out from reference TRBV14 and TRBJ2-7, the complete variable domain reads EAGVTQFPSHSVIEKGQTVTLRCDPISGHDNLYWYRRVMGKEIKFLLHFVKESKQDESGMPNNRFLAERTGGTYSTLKVQPAELEDSGVYFCASSQDWDRSYEQYFGPGTRLTVT.